Below are 10 T cell receptor beta chains sequenced from a single sample in a study of T cells in Graves' hyperthyroidism and ophthalmopathy. Amplification targeted TCR beta CDR3 regions from RNA transcripts. RT-PCR in the first round (using the HTBI primer set) targeted the TCR CDR3. Using its own MiXCR run on the multiplex PCR reads, TCRdb lists one record per CDR3 protein. The sample contains around 440,000 distinct CDR3 sequences, approximately 15% of which appear only once. Sequencing was done on a sample of blood. The receptor set was obtained from a woman between 18 and 30 years old with Graves' hyperthyroidism.

Only a few counts were recorded for this clonotype. The chain joins TRBV7-9 to TRBJ2-1; 8 bases are a match to TRBD2. The CDR3 has 12 amino acids. In germline, CDR1 is SEHNR, CDR2 FQNEAQ (reference sequence). The V and J ends lost 5 bases and 12 bases, in that order; junction bases with no gene match: 6. The CDR3: CASSPGAGGQFF. CDR3 sequence (DNA): TGTGCCAGCAGCCCGGGGGCGGGGGGGCAGTTCTTC.

The chain couples TRBV5-1 to TRBJ2-1; possible D gene TRBD1, 6 bases. CDR1 and CDR2 from the germline V gene are SGHRS and YFSETQ. Trimming cost V 2 bases and J 2 bases, with 11 bases left between them. The CDR3 consists of 15 residues. The CDR3 bases are TGCGCCAGCAGCTTAAACAGGGTACCCTACAATGAGCAGTTCTTC. Its translation: CASSLNRVPYNEQFF.

This clonotype has only a few counts. This chain uses TRBV3-1 with TRBJ2-2; unclear D gene. This CDR3 is built from 14 residues. V lost 4 bases to trimming and J lost 6 bases, with 12 bases between them. CDR1 and CDR2 (germline): LGHDT, YNNKEL (reference sequence). The CDR3, as DNA: TGTGCCAGCAGCCCGCGAACCCCACCCGGGGAGCTGTTTTTT. Translation: CASSPRTPPGELFF.

This clonotype was recorded many times. V and J are TRBV6-5 and TRBJ2-1; D remains ambiguous. V was shortened by 1 base and J by 2 bases, with 12 bases between the two germline ends. CDR1 MNHEY and CDR2 SVGAGI come from the germline V gene. The CDR3 runs to 16 residues. The CDR3 DNA reads as TGTGCCAGCAGTTACTTCGGCCCCGGTCCCTACAATGAGCAGTTCTTC. As protein: CASSYFGPGPYNEQFF.

This clonotype showed up many times. This CDR3 is CSAYRTVPEAFF. The CDR3 DNA reads TGCAGTGCCTATCGGACAGTCCCTGAAGCTTTCTTT. V and J are TRBV20-1 and TRBJ1-1, with D possibly matching TRBD1 (6 bases). The CDR3 contains 12 residues. V was pared by 6 bases and J by 6 bases, with 14 bases between. Germline V gene sequence: CDR1 DFQATT, CDR2 SNEGSKA (reference sequence).

This clonotype was detected ten times or more. The chain recombines TRBV7-2 with TRBJ2-1; the D is unclear. Germline V gives CDR1 SGHTA, CDR2 FQGNSA. CDR3 size: 18 residues. V lost 3 bases to trimming and J lost 5 bases, with 23 bases between them. CDR3 loop: CASSFYSSGPPRNNEQFF. In DNA form, the CDR3 reads TGTGCCAGCAGCTTTTATTCTTCGGGTCCCCCGCGAAACAATGAGCAGTTCTTC.

This clonotype occurred a few times. The J gene is TRBJ2-2, the V gene TRBV7-9; a possible D gene is TRBD1 (6 bases). Trimming removed 5 bases from V and 4 bases from J, with 17 bases in between. The CDR3 runs to 16 residues. Germline V CDR1 and CDR2: SEHNR, FQNEAQ (reference sequence). CDR3 in amino acids: CASSQGTTSVTGELFF. CDR3 DNA: TGTGCCAGCAGCCAGGGGACGACGAGCGTCACCGGGGAGCTGTTTTTT.

Notes on this clonotype: A much larger clonotype is one base distant, so this may be a read error. The chain carries TRBV6-9 and TRBJ2-7, with D possibly being TRBD2 (6 bases). Germline V CDR1 and CDR2: MNHGY, SVAAGI. The CDR3 length is 14 residues. The CDR3 loop is CVSSYDPGRYEQYF. CDR3 nucleotides: TGTGTCAGCAGTTACGATCCAGGGAGGTACGAGCAGTACTTC.

This clonotype was recorded at least ten times. This sequence joins TRBV28 and TRBJ1-1, with D hard to call. In germline, CDR1 is MDHEN, CDR2 SYDVKM. The CDR3 is 15 amino acids. V shed 3 bases and J shed 4 bases, with 15 bases lying between them. The CDR3, as DNA: TGTGCCAGCAGTTTTATGCGCGGGGTTGGCACTGAAGCTTTCTTT. It encodes CASSFMRGVGTEAFF.

The chain carries TRBV27 and TRBJ2-3; D not resolved. Germline CDR1 is MNHEY and CDR2 is SMNVEV (reference sequence). The CDR3 is made up of 13 amino acids. V lost 0 bases to trimming and J lost 7 bases, with 8 bases between them. The CDR3 loop reads CASSLSISNTQYF. The CDR3 nucleotides are TGTGCCAGCAGTTTATCCATCTCAAATACGCAGTATTTT.